A single sample gave rise to the 2 T cell receptor beta chains below, sequenced in a study of spatial heterogeneity in lung cancer. Sample time point: sample taken at primary tumor resection. Findings and caveats of the study: Within tumors, counts of expanded alpha and beta TCRs tracked tumor mutation counts.

Each CDR3 protein gets one entry after TCRdb re-called the 5' RACE reads with MiXCR. The sample includes 20,000 to 30,000 distinct CDR3 sequences, 8.8% of them seen just once. No antigens are known for them. Source: lung tumor tissue, taken at surgery. Receptors originate from a male donor with early-stage non-small cell lung cancer.

This clonotype has at least ten counts. CDR3 residues: CSVNLLGNEQFF. DNA of the CDR3: TGCAGCGTTAACTTACTAGGGAATGAGCAGTTCTTC. The V gene is TRBV29-1, the J gene TRBJ2-1, with TRBD2 as a possible D gene (5 bases). The CDR3 length is 12 residues. Germline loops: CDR1 SQVTM, CDR2 ANQGSEA. The V gene lost 5 bases and the J gene lost 7 bases, with 12 bases spanning the gap.

By sample fraction, this clonotype is medium-sized. The V gene is TRBV7-2, the J gene TRBJ2-5, with 7 bases matching TRBD2. CDR1 and CDR2 from the germline V gene are SGHTA and FQGNSA. V lost 7 bases and J lost 1; bases outside the gene matches: 12. The CDR3 length is 16 residues. As DNA, the CDR3 is TGTGCCAGCACCGTAGTACGCGGGGGAACCCAAGAGACCCAGTACTTC. Its protein is CASTVVRGGTQETQYF.